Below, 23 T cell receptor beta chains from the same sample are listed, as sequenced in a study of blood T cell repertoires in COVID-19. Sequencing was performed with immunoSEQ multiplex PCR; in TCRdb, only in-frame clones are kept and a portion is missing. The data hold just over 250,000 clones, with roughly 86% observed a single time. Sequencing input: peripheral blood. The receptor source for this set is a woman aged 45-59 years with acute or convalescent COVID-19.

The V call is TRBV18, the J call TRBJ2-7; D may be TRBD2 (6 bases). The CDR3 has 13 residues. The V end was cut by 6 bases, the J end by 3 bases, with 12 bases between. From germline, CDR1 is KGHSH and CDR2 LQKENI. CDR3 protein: CASSAGLHYEQYF. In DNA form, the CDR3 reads TGTGCCAGCTCGGCGGGACTCCACTACGAGCAGTACTTC.

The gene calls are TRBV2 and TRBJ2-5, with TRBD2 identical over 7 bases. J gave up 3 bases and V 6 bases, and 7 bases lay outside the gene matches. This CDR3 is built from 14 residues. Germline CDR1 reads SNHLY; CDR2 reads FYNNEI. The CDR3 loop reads CASRGRASEETQYF. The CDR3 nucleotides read TGTGCCAGCAGGGGGAGGGCCTCAGAAGAGACCCAGTACTTC. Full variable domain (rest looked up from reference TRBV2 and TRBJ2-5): EPEVTQTPSHQVTQMGQEVILRCVPISNHLYFYWYRQILGQKVEFLVSFYNNEISEKSEIFDDQFSVERPDGSNFTLKIRSTKLEDSAMYFCASRGRASEETQYFGPGTRLLVL.

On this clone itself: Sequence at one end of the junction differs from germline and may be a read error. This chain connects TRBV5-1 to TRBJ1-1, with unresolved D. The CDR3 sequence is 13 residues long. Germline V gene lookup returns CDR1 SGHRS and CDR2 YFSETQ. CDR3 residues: CASSVGGNAEAFF. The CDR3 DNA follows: TGCGCCAGCAGCGTGGGCGGGAACGCTGAAGCTTTCTTT. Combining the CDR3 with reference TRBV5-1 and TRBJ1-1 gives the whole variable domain KAGVTQTPRYLIKTRGQQVTLSCSPISGHRSVSWYQQTPGQGLQFLFEYFSETQRNKGNFPGRFSGRQFSNSRSEMNVSTLELGDSALYLCASSVGGNAEAFFGQGTRLTVV.

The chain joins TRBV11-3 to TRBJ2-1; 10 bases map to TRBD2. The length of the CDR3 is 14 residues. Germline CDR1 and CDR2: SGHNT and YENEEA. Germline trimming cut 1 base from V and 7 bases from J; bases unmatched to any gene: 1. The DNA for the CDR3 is TGTGCCAGCAGCTTAGGTAGCGGGAGGAATGAGCAGTTCTTC. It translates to CASSLGSGRNEQFF. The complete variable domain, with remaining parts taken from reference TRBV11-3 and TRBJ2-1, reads EAGVVQSPRYKIIEKKQPVAFWCNPISGHNTLYWYLQNLGQGPELLIRYENEEAVDDSQLPKDRFSAERLKGVDSTLKIQPAELGDSAVYLCASSLGSGRNEQFFGPGTRLTVL.

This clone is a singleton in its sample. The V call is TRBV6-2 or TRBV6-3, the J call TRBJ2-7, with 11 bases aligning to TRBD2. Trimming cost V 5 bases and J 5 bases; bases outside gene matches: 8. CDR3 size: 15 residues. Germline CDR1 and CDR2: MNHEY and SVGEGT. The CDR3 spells CASSHIAGGLDEQYF. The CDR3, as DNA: TGTGCCAGCAGTCATATAGCGGGAGGGCTCGACGAGCAGTACTTC.

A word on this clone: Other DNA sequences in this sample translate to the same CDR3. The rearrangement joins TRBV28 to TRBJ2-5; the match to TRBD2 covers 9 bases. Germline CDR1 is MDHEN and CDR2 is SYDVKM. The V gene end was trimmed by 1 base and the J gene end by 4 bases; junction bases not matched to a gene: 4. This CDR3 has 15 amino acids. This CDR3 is CASSLLREGLETQYF. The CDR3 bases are TGTGCCAGCAGTTTATTGCGGGAGGGCCTAGAGACCCAGTACTTC.

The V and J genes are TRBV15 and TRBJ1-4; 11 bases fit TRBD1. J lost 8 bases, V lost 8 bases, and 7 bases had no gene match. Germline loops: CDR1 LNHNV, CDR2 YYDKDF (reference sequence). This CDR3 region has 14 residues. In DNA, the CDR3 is TGTGCCACCTCCGGACAGGGGGCTGGGGAAAAACTGTTTTTT. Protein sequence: CATSGQGAGEKLFF.

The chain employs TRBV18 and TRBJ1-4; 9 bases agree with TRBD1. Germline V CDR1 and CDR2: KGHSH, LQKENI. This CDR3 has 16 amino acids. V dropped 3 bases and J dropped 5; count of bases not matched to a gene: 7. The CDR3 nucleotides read TGTGCCAGCTCACCGATAAGACAGGGGGGAAATGAAAAACTGTTTTTT. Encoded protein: CASSPIRQGGNEKLFF.

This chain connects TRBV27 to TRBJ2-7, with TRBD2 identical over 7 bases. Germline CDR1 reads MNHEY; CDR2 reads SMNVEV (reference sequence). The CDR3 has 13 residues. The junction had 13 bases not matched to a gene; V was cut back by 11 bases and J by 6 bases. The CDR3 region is CAPTLRGGREQYF. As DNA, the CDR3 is TGTGCCCCGACCCTCCGCGGGGGACGCGAGCAGTACTTC.

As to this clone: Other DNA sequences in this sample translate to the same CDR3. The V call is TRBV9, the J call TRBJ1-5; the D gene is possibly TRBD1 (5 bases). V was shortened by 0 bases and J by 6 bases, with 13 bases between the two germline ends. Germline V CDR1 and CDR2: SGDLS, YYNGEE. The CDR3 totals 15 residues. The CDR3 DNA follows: TGTGCCAGCAGCGTAGGGGGGGTCGAGGGTCAGCCCCAGCATTTT. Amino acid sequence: CASSVGGVEGQPQHF.

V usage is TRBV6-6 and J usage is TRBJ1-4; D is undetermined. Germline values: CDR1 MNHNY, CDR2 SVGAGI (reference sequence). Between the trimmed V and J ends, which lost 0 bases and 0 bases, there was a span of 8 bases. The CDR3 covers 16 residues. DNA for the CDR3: TGTGCCAGCAGTTACTCGATACACACAACTAATGAAAAACTGTTTTTT. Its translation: CASSYSIHTTNEKLFF.

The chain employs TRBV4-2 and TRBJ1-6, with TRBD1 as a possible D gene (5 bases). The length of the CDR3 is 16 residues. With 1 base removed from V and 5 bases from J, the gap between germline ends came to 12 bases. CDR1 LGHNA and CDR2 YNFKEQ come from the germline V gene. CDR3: CASSQATVLNNSPLHF. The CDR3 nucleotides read TGTGCCAGCAGCCAAGCGACAGTCCTGAATAATTCACCCCTCCACTTT.

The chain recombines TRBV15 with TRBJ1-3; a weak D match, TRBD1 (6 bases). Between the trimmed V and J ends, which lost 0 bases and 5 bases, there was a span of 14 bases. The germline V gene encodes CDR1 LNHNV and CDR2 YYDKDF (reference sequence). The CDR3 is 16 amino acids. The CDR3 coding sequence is TGTGCCACCAGCAGAGATGGCAGGGGTGGTAGAAACACCATATATTTT. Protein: CATSRDGRGGRNTIYF.

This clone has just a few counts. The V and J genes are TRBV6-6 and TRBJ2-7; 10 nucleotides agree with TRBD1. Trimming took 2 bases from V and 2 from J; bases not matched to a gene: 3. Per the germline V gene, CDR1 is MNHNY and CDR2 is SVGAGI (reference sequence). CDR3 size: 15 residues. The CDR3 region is CASSYVGQGAYEQYF. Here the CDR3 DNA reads TGTGCCAGCAGTTACGTAGGACAGGGGGCCTACGAGCAGTACTTC.

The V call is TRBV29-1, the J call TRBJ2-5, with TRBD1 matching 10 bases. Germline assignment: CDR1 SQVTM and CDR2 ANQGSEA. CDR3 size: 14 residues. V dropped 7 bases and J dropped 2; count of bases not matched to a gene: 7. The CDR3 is CSAGTGAYQETQYF. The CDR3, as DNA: TGCAGCGCCGGGACAGGGGCTTATCAAGAGACCCAGTACTTC.

As DNA, the CDR3 is TGTGCCAGCAGTGAAAATGGCGGCTCGAACACCGGGGAGCTGTTTTTT. This gives the protein CASSENGGSNTGELFF. The chain joins TRBV2 to TRBJ2-2, with D hard to call. The germline CDR1 and CDR2 sequences are SNHLY and FYNNEI. CDR3 length: 16 residues. Trimming stripped 2 bases from V and 0 bases from J, with 10 bases between. Complete variable domain (other parts from reference TRBV2 and TRBJ2-2): EPEVTQTPSHQVTQMGQEVILRCVPISNHLYFYWYRQILGQKVEFLVSFYNNEISEKSEIFDDQFSVERPDGSNFTLKIRSTKLEDSAMYFCASSENGGSNTGELFFGEGSRLTVL.

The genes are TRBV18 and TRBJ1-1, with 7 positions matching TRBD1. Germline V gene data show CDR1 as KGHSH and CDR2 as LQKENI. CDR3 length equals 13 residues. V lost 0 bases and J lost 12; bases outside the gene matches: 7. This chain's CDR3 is CASSPPRDSQPFF. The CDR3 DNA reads TGTGCCAGCTCACCACCCCGGGACAGCCAGCCTTTCTTT.

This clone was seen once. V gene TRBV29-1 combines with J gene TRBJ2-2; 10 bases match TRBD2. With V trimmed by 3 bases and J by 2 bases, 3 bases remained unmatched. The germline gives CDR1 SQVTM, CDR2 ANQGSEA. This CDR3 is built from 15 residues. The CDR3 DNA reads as TGCAGCGTTGATAGCGGGAGGCTAAACACCGGGGAGCTGTTTTTT. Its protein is CSVDSGRLNTGELFF.

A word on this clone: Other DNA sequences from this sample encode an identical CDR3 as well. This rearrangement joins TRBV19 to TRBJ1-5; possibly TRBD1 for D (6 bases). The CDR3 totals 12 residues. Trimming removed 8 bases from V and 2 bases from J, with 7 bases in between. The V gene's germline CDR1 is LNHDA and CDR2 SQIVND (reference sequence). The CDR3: CASRQGNQPQHF. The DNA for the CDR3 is TGTGCCAGTCGACAGGGCAATCAGCCCCAGCATTTT.

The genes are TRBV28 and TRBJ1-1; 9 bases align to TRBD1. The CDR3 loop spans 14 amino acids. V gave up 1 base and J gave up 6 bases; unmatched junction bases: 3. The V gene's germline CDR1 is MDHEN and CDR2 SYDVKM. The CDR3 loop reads CASSLFYRGPEAFF. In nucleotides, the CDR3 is TGTGCCAGCAGTTTATTTTACAGGGGGCCTGAAGCTTTCTTT.

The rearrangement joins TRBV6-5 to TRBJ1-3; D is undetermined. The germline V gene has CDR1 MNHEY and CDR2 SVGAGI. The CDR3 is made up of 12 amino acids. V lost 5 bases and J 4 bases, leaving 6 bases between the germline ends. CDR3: CASSKQGNTIYF. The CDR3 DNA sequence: TGTGCCAGCAGTAAACAGGGAAACACCATATATTTT.

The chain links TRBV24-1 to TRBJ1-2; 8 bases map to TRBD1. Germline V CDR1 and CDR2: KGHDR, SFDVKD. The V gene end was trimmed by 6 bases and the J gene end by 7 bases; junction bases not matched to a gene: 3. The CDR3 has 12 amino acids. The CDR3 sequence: CATSTGGTGYTF. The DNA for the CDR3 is TGTGCCACCAGTACAGGGGGTACTGGCTACACCTTC.

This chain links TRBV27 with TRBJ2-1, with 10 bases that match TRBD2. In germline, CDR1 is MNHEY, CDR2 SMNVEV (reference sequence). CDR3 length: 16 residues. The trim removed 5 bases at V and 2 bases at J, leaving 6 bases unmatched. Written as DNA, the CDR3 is TGTGCCAGCAGTACAAGCGGGAGGGCCCCCTACAATGAGCAGTTCTTC. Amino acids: CASSTSGRAPYNEQFF.